This paragraph reports one TCR beta chain. Its antigen is undetermined. With 9 bases clipped from V and 6 bases from J, the junction kept 6 bases outside the gene matches. The germline V gene encodes CDR1 MNHEY and CDR2 SVGAGI. The CDR3 loop spans 12 amino acids. The donors comprised healthy bone marrow donors. This entry is derived from a study of cytomegalovirus exposure and HLA in healthy donors. Regarding the study as a whole: The study flagged 150 to 200 TCR beta chains as cytomegalovirus-associated. In a later analysis, most CMV-associated TCR beta chains appeared HLA-restricted. A missense variant in DCLRE1C was later tied to TCR beta V- and J-gene trimming.

PCR primers comprised 60 Vbeta and 13 Jbeta primers. Assay used: immunoSEQ multiplex PCR; TCRdb lists only in-frame clones, some missing. The sample consists of approximately 160,000 clones, approximately 84% of them appearing once. The chain is built from TRBV6-5 and TRBJ2-7, with 9 bases lining up with TRBD2. The sequenced sample consisted of PBMCs. The sequence derives from a woman between 45 and 65 years old in good health and CMV-seropositive. DNA for the CDR3: TGTGCCAGTACGGGGACTAGCCTCGAGCAGTACTTC. It encodes CASTGTSLEQYF.